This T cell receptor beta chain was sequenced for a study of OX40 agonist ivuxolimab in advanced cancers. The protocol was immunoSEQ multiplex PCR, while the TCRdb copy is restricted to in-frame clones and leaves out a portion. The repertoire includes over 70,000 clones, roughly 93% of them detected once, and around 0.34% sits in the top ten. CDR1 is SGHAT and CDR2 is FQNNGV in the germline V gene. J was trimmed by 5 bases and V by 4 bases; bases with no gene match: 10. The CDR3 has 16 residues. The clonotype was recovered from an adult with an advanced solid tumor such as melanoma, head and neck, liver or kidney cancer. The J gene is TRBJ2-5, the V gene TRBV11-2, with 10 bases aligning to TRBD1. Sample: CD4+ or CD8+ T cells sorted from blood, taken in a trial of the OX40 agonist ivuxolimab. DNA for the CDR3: TGTGCCAGCAGCTCCCAGACCGGGACAGGGGCTGAGACCCAGTACTTC. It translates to CASSSQTGTGAETQYF.